A single sample is the source of the 22 T cell receptor beta chains below, sequenced in a study of immune evolution from preneoplasia to lung adenocarcinoma. Sequencing was performed with immunoSEQ multiplex PCR; in TCRdb, only in-frame clones are kept and a portion is missing. The sample has fewer than 13,000 clones; 80% to 90% are singletons. The source material was FFPE minimally invasive lung adenocarcinoma tissue. The source is a person aged 70 to 85 with lung adenocarcinoma.

The rearrangement uses TRBV5-4 and TRBJ1-2, with D perhaps matching TRBD1 (5 bases). This CDR3 has 16 amino acids. Looked up from germline, CDR1 is SGHNT and CDR2 is YYREEE (reference sequence). V dropped 0 bases and J dropped 0 bases, with 12 bases sitting between them. CDR3 DNA: TGTGCCAGCAGCTTGGGGGGGGTGGGATCTAACTATGGCTACACCTTC. Protein sequence: CASSLGGVGSNYGYTF.

CDR3 coding DNA: TGTGCCAGCAGTCCCTACAGCTCCTATAATTCACCCCTCCACTTT. It encodes CASSPYSSYNSPLHF. This chain connects TRBV9 to TRBJ1-6; D is unresolved. Germline CDR1 SGDLS, CDR2 YYNGEE. Trimming stripped 5 bases from V and 0 bases from J, with 9 bases between. The CDR3 has 15 residues.

The chain recombines TRBV7-6 with TRBJ1-3; TRBD1 is a possible D gene (6 bases). The V gene lost 6 bases and the J gene lost 1 base, with 10 bases spanning the gap. This CDR3 is 14 amino acids long. Germline CDR1 reads SGHVS; CDR2 reads FNYEAQ. CDR3 sequence (DNA): TGTGCCAGCAGACCTCAGGGGTCTGGAAACACCATATATTTT. Protein: CASRPQGSGNTIYF.

The genes are TRBV4-1 and TRBJ1-3, with unresolved D. V was pared by 2 bases and J by 4 bases, with 18 bases between. The CDR3 is made up of 17 amino acids. Germline CDR1 MGHRA, CDR2 YSYEKL. The CDR3 loop reads CASSQISAGSWGNTIYF. As DNA, the CDR3 is TGCGCCAGCAGCCAAATTTCCGCAGGTTCTTGGGGAAACACCATATATTTT.

The V call is TRBV30, the J call TRBJ2-3; D might be TRBD2 (5 bases). Trimming left V 4 bases short and J 1 base short, with 15 bases between. CDR3 length: 15 amino acids. Per the germline V gene, CDR1 is GTSNPN and CDR2 is SVGIG (reference sequence). CDR3 protein: CAWKRDSIGTDTQYF. CDR3 nucleotides: TGTGCCTGGAAGAGGGATTCGATCGGCACAGATACGCAGTATTTT.

The J gene is TRBJ2-7, the V gene TRBV4-2; 11 bases are a match to TRBD2. The CDR3 sequence is 17 residues long. CDR1 and CDR2 from the germline V gene are LGHNA and YNFKEQ. J lost 3 bases, V lost 1 base, and 8 bases had no gene match. The CDR3 DNA sequence: TGTGCCAGCAGCCAAGCCGCCGGGACTAGCGGATTCTACGAGCAGTACTTC. This encodes CASSQAAGTSGFYEQYF.

This chain uses TRBV4-2 with TRBJ1-6; D is perhaps TRBD1 (5 bases). This CDR3 is 13 amino acids long. Germline V gene lookup returns CDR1 LGHNA and CDR2 YNFKEQ. V was clipped by 0 bases and J by 13 bases, with 10 bases between them. CDR3 nucleotides: TGTGCCAGCAGCCAAGATGGGGACCCCCCCCTCCACTTT. Translation gives CASSQDGDPPLHF.

The sample holds a few counts of this clone. V usage is TRBV7-2 and J usage is TRBJ2-1, with D perhaps matching TRBD1 (5 bases). Germline V CDR1 and CDR2: SGHTA, FQGNSA. This CDR3 contains 14 residues. V lost 3 bases and J lost 7, with 13 bases in between. CDR3 sequence (DNA): TGTGCCAGCAGCTTTCGGCAGGGCATAAATGAGCAGTTCTTC. Protein sequence: CASSFRQGINEQFF.

The chain joins TRBV6-5 to TRBJ2-3; D gene uncertain. The germline V gene has CDR1 MNHEY and CDR2 SVGAGI. V lost 8 bases to trimming and J lost 4 bases, with 7 bases between them. This CDR3 region has 11 residues. This CDR3 reads CASSTPDTQYF. CDR3 DNA sequence: TGTGCCAGCTCCACTCCAGATACGCAGTATTTT.

J is TRBJ2-3 and V is TRBV6-1; D gene unclear. CDR1 and CDR2 from the germline V gene are MNHNS and SASEGT. The CDR3 totals 12 residues. V lost 6 bases, J lost 5 bases, and 9 bases lay in between. CDR3 in DNA: TGTGCCAGCAGGGACCCCGGAGATACGCAGTATTTT. Its protein product is CASRDPGDTQYF.

V and J are TRBV6-5 and TRBJ1-6, with unresolved D. Trimming took off 4 bases at V and 8 bases at J, with 9 bases between the two ends. There are 13 residues in the CDR3. From germline, CDR1 is MNHEY and CDR2 SVGAGI. The CDR3 loop reads CASSFARDSPLHF. CDR3 coding DNA: TGTGCCAGCAGTTTCGCCCGGGATTCACCCCTCCACTTT.

CDR3 coding DNA: TGTGCCAGCAGCTTTACTTCTAGCACAGATACGCAGTATTTT. Translation: CASSFTSSTDTQYF. The chain carries TRBV7-8 and TRBJ2-3; D is unresolved. V lost 3 bases and J lost 0, with 7 bases in between. The CDR3 is 14 residues long. Germline CDR1 reads SGHVS; CDR2 reads FQNEAQ.

This clone has a single count. The CDR3 loop reads CASSRTRQRNNSPLHF. In nucleotides, the CDR3 is TGCGCCAGCAGTCGGACTAGACAGCGGAATAATTCACCCCTCCACTTT. The chain joins TRBV23-1 to TRBJ1-6; D may be TRBD1 (5 bases). TRBV23-1 is placed among ORFs of uncertain function. The CDR3 runs to 16 residues. Trimming left V 4 bases short and J 5 bases short, with 15 bases between.

V is TRBV19 and J is TRBJ1-4; 7 nucleotides line up with TRBD1. The CDR3 runs to 16 residues. Losses at the gene ends were 9 bases for V and 0 bases for J; bases not matched to a gene: 10. CDR1 and CDR2 (germline): LNHDA, SQIVND (reference sequence). DNA of the CDR3: TGTGCCAGCCGGGACAGAGCCTTCTCAACTAATGAAAAACTGTTTTTT. This translates into CASRDRAFSTNEKLFF.

This clone occurred once. The rearrangement joins TRBV27 to TRBJ1-1; D uncertain. CDR1 is MNHEY, CDR2 SMNVEV, per germline (reference sequence). The germline V and J ends were trimmed by 2 bases and 8 bases, with 15 bases remaining between them. The CDR3 sequence is 14 residues long. CDR3 sequence: CASSLAPSYSEAFF. In DNA form, the CDR3 reads TGTGCCAGCAGTTTAGCCCCTTCCTACTCCGAAGCTTTCTTT.

This chain joins TRBV6-6 and TRBJ1-2; D not certain. V dropped 7 bases and J dropped 4 bases, with 22 bases sitting between them. The germline gives CDR1 MNHNY, CDR2 SVGAGI (reference sequence). The length of the CDR3 is 16 residues. The chain's CDR3 is CASTISQTVGAYGYTF. The DNA for the CDR3 is TGTGCCAGCACAATATCGCAGACCGTTGGTGCCTATGGCTACACCTTC.

The chain couples TRBV7-2 to TRBJ1-2; possible D gene TRBD1, 5 bases. The CDR3 length is 16 residues. The germline V and J ends were trimmed by 1 base and 0 bases, with 12 bases remaining between them. Germline V gives CDR1 SGHTA, CDR2 FQGNSA. The CDR3: CASSLDGGVTNYGYTF. The CDR3 DNA follows: TGTGCCAGCAGCTTAGATGGGGGTGTCACTAACTATGGCTACACCTTC. Full variable domain (rest looked up from reference TRBV7-2 and TRBJ1-2): GAGVSQSPSNKVTEKGKDVELRCDPISGHTALYWYRQSLGQGLEFLIYFQGNSAPDKSGLPSDRFSAERTGGSVSTLTIQRTQQEDSAVYLCASSLDGGVTNYGYTFGSGTRLTVV.

Details on this clone: One end of the junction fails to match germline, which may point to a read error. The J gene is TRBJ1-5, the V gene TRBV20-1; TRBD1 matches 7 bases. The germline gives CDR1 DFQATT, CDR2 SNEGSKA (reference sequence). The CDR3 sequence is 11 residues long. The CDR3 loop reads CSATPGPQGVF. DNA of the CDR3: TGCAGTGCCACCCCGGGACCCCAGGGGGTTTTT.

The J gene is TRBJ2-5, the V gene TRBV2; 7 nucleotides agree with TRBD1. Unmatched junction bases numbered 2, after V lost 8 bases and J lost 2 bases. This CDR3 region has 12 residues. Germline CDR1 is SNHLY and CDR2 is FYNNEI. CDR3 nucleotide sequence: TGTGCCAGCGACAGGGTTCAAGAGACCCAGTACTTC. It codes for CASDRVQETQYF.

The rearrangement joins TRBV27 to TRBJ2-7, with 8 bases lining up with TRBD1. Losses at the gene ends were 4 bases for V and 6 bases for J; bases not matched to a gene: 5. This CDR3 contains 13 residues. Germline CDR1 reads MNHEY; CDR2 reads SMNVEV (reference sequence). CDR3 nucleotides: TGTGCCAGCAGTTCCTCGACAGGGGTCGAGCAGTACTTC. Translated: CASSSSTGVEQYF.

In DNA form, the CDR3 reads TGTGCCAGCAGCCAGGGACAGAGCTCTGGAAACACCATATATTTT. Translating it yields CASSQGQSSGNTIYF. The chain uses TRBV14 and TRBJ1-3; 7 nucleotides match TRBD1. This CDR3 spans 15 amino acids. Germline V gene data show CDR1 as SGHDN and CDR2 as FVKESK. V lost 3 bases to trimming and J lost 0 bases; unmatched junction nucleotides: 2.

J is TRBJ1-6 and V is TRBV18, with a possible D match to TRBD1 (6 bases). This CDR3 is built from 16 residues. The germline V gene has CDR1 KGHSH and CDR2 LQKENI. Trimming cost V 2 bases and J 6 bases, with 14 bases left between them. The CDR3 bases are TGTGCCAGCTCACCAAGACAGGCCGAATTTAATTCACCCCTCCACTTT. Translation: CASSPRQAEFNSPLHF.